The rows below give T cell receptor beta chains drawn from one sample of a study of blood T cell repertoires in COVID-19. Measured with immunoSEQ multiplex PCR; TCRdb has only the in-frame clones, and not every one. The table includes roughly 200,000 clones, 80% to 90% detected once. Sequencing used PBMCs or T cells enriched from blood (not recorded which). The source is a woman aged 45-59 years in a cohort exposed to, infected with or recovered from COVID-19 (not recorded which). Both conserved end residues are part of each CDR3. The D gene is left open where the match is weak.

J gene	D gene	V gene	CDR3 DNA	CDR3 protein
TRBJ2-5	TRBD2	TRBV30	TGTGCCTGGAACCTCGGACTAGCGGACCCCCAGTACTTC	CAWNLGLADPQYF
TRBJ2-1	TRBD2	TRBV18	TGTGCCAGCTCACCTCCTAGCGGGGGCATCCTATACAATGAGCAGTTCTTC	CASSPPSGGILYNEQFF
TRBJ1-5	TRBD1	TRBV5-5	TGTGCCAGCAGCCCATTCCCGCAGGGGGCGGATCAGCCCCAGCATTTT	CASSPFPQGADQPQHF
TRBJ2-3	TRBD1	TRBV28	TGTGCCAGCAGCAGGACAGGATCTAGCACAGATACGCAGTATTTT	CASSRTGSSTDTQYF
TRBJ1-5	TRBD1	TRBV19	TGTGCCAGTAGTGCCCTCAGACAGGGCCAGGGGGTTCAGCCCCAGCATTTT	CASSALRQGQGVQPQHF
TRBJ1-2	-	TRBV30	TGTGCAGAAGGACAGACCTGGTTGGGCTACACCTTC	CAEGQTWLGYTF
TRBJ1-2	-	TRBV11-2	TGTGCCAGCGCCCGGGAGGGCTATGGCTACACCTTC	CASAREGYGYTF
TRBJ1-3	-	TRBV5-6	TGTGCCAGCAGCTCACTGGGGGGGACTGGAAACACCATATATTTT	CASSSLGGTGNTIYF
TRBJ1-2	-	TRBV5-1	TGCGCCAGCAGCTTACCACAGGGAGAGGGTGGCTACACCTTC	CASSLPQGEGGYTF
TRBJ2-3	-	TRBV5-1	TGCGCCAGCAGCTTTAGCTCAGATACGCAGTATTTT	CASSFSSDTQYF
TRBJ1-2	-	TRBV5-1	TGCGCCAGCAGCTCTTTCGATTCTCTGAGGGGCTACACCTTC	CASSSFDSLRGYTF
TRBJ1-4	TRBD1	TRBV2	TGTGCCAGCAGGCCGGGACAGCAAGTTGCAACTAATGAAAAACTGTTTTTT	CASRPGQQVATNEKLFF
TRBJ2-1	-	TRBV3-1/TRBV3-2	TGTGCCAGCAGCCAAAGTTTCGGTGAGCAGTTCTTC	CASSQSFGEQFF